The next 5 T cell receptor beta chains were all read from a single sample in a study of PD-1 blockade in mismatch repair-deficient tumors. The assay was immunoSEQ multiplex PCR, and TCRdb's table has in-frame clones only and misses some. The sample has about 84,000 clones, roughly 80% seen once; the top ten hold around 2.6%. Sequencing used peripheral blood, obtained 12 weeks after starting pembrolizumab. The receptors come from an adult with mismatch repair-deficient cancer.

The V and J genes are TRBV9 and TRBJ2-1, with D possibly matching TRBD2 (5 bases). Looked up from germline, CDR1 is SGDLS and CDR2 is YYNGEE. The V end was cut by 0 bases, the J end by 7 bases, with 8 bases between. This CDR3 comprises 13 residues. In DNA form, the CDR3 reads TGTGCCAGCAGCGTAGCGGGGAATAATGAGCAGTTCTTC. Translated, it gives CASSVAGNNEQFF.

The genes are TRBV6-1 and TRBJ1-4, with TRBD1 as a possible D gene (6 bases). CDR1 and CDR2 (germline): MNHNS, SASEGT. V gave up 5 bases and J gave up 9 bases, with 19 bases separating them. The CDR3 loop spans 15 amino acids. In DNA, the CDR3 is TGTGCCAGCAGTCCCCTCGGGGGCCAAGGGCAAAAACTGTTTTTT. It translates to CASSPLGGQGQKLFF.

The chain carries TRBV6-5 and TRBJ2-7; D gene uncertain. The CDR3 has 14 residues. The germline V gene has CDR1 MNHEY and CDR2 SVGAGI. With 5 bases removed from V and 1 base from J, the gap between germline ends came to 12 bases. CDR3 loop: CASSQDRDSYEQYF. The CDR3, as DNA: TGTGCCAGCAGTCAGGACCGTGATTCCTACGAGCAGTACTTC.

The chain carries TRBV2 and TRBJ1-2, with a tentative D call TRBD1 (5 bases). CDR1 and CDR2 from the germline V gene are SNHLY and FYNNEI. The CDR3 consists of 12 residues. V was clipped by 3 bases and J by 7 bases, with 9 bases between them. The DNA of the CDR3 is TGTGCCAGCAGTGACCAGGGACGTGGCTACACCTTC. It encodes CASSDQGRGYTF.

The chain's CDR3 is CASSIEQASGQPQHF. The CDR3 DNA reads as TGTGCCAGTAGTATTGAACAGGCCAGCGGTCAGCCCCAGCATTTT. The gene calls are TRBV19 and TRBJ1-5; weak D call: TRBD1 (5 bases). CDR1 and CDR2 from the germline V gene are LNHDA and SQIVND (reference sequence). This CDR3 is 15 amino acids long. Trimming cost V 3 bases and J 6 bases, with 15 bases left between them.